What follows is one T cell receptor beta chain and its context. Its target is unknown. This record belongs to a study of OX40 agonist ivuxolimab in advanced cancers. Study findings and constraints: At 0.1-3.0 mg/kg, partial responders had clonal expansion among the lowest observed. Average numbers of expanded clones were greater in CD8+ T cells than in CD4+.

This table comes from immunoSEQ multiplex PCR, and its TCRdb copy is limited to in-frame clones, with some not included. The sample includes about 70,000 clones, roughly 87% of them seen just once. This CDR3 has 14 amino acids. Germline-derived CDR1 and CDR2 are SGHTA and FQGNSA. V was pared by 7 bases and J by 7 bases, with 7 bases of the junction left unmatched. The chain is built from TRBV7-2 and TRBJ2-2; 9 positions agree with TRBD2. This TCR came from an adult with an advanced solid tumor such as melanoma, head and neck, liver or kidney cancer. Specimen: CD4+ or CD8+ T cells sorted from blood, collected in a trial of the OX40 agonist ivuxolimab. CDR3: CASTPGLASGELFF. The CDR3 coding sequence is TGTGCCAGCACCCCGGGACTAGCTAGCGGGGAGCTGTTTTTT. Full variable domain (outside the CDR3, taken from reference TRBV7-2 and TRBJ2-2): GAGVSQSPSNKVTEKGKDVELRCDPISGHTALYWYRQSLGQGLEFLIYFQGNSAPDKSGLPSDRFSAERTGGSVSTLTIQRTQQEDSAVYLCASTPGLASGELFFGEGSRLTVL.